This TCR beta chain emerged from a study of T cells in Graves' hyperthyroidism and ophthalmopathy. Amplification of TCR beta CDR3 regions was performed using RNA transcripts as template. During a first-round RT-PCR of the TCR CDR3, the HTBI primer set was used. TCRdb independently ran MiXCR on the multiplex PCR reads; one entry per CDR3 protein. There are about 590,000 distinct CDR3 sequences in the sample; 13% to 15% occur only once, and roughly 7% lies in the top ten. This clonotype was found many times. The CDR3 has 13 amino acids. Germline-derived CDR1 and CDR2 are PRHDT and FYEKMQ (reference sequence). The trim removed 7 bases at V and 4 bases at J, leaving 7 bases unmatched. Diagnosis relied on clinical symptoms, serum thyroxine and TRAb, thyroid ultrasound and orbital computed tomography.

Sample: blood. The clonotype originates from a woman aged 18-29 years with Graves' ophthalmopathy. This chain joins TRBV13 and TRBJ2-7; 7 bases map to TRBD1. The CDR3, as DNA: TGTGCCAGCACCTACAGGGGTTGGTACGAGCAGTACTTC. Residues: CASTYRGWYEQYF.